This is a list of T cell receptor beta chains from one sample in a study of T cells in Graves' hyperthyroidism and ophthalmopathy. MiXCR, run by TCRdb on the multiplex PCR reads, gives a single entry per CDR3 protein. The table has about 530,000 distinct CDR3 sequences, about a sixth seen once. The sequencing sample was made of blood. Receptor source: a woman under 30 with Graves' ophthalmopathy. Each CDR3 is given with its conserved first and last residue. D genes are given only for firm matches. Where a row states a size, it is once, few, many or the class of an expanded clone; other rows omit it.

J | size | length | D | V | CDR3 | DNA
TRBJ2-7 | many | 13 | - | TRBV7-9 | CASSLSHGGEQYF | TGTGCCAGCAGCTTATCCCACGGGGGCGAGCAGTACTTC
TRBJ1-6 | many | 17 | TRBD1 | TRBV5-8 | CASSLNRGQIYNSPLHF | TGTGCCAGCAGCTTGAACAGGGGGCAAATCTATAATTCACCCCTCCACTTT
TRBJ1-5 | few | 12 | - | TRBV28 | CASSPINQPQHF | TGTGCCAGCAGTCCCATAAATCAGCCCCAGCATTTT
TRBJ1-1 | many | 11 | - | TRBV5-1 | CASRMDTEAFF | TGCGCCAGCAGAATGGACACTGAAGCTTTCTTT
TRBJ2-7 | - | 14 | TRBD1 | TRBV29-1 | CSVERDRVNYEQYF | TGCAGCGTTGAAAGGGACAGGGTAAACTACGAGCAGTACTTC
TRBJ2-7 | - | 14 | - | TRBV19 | CASSYRGNGYEQYF | TGTGCCTCATCCTATCGGGGGAATGGATACGAGCAGTACTTC
TRBJ1-2 | few | 16 | - | TRBV5-1 | CASSLAAGEFPSGYTF | TGCGCCAGCAGCTTGGCAGCAGGGGAGTTCCCGTCTGGCTACACCTTC
TRBJ1-2 | - | 13 | - | TRBV7-9 | CASRSPGDYGYTF | TGTGCCAGCAGATCCCCAGGGGATTATGGCTACACCTTC
TRBJ2-1 | many | 14 | TRBD2 | TRBV7-3 | CASSSGLAGDEQFF | TGTGCCAGCAGCTCCGGACTAGCGGGAGATGAGCAGTTCTTC
TRBJ2-7 | few | 16 | TRBD2 | TRBV29-1 | CSVEDRLAGGNYEQYF | TGCAGCGTTGAAGATCGCCTAGCGGGGGGAAATTACGAGCAGTACTTC
TRBJ1-6 | - | 17 | - | TRBV7-9 | CASSLAAGRREKAALHF | TGTGCCAGCAGCTTAGCGGCAGGACGGCGGGAAAAAGCAGCCCTCCACTTT
TRBJ1-1 | - | 14 | TRBD1 | TRBV19 | CASSVGQRDTEAFF | TGTGCCAGTAGTGTGGGACAGAGAGACACTGAAGCTTTCTTT
TRBJ2-5 | - | 13 | TRBD2 | TRBV29-1 | CSVRLAGGETQYF | TGCAGCGTAAGACTAGCCGGGGGAGAGACCCAGTACTTC
TRBJ2-7 | many | 15 | TRBD2 | TRBV12-3/TRBV12-4 | CASSSTSGMIYEQYF | TGTGCCAGCAGTTCGACTAGCGGGATGATCTACGAGCAGTACTTC
TRBJ2-1 | - | 16 | - | TRBV20-1 | CSARGPISSSYNEQFF | TGCAGTGCTAGGGGACCGATTTCTAGCTCCTACAATGAGCAGTTCTTC
TRBJ2-1 | few | 19 | TRBD2 | TRBV19 | CASSELAGVALYSYNEQFF | TGTGCCAGTAGTGAGTTAGCGGGAGTAGCACTTTACTCCTACAATGAGCAGTTCTTC
TRBJ1-6 | few | 15 | TRBD1 | TRBV6-1 | CASSPWTGPNSPLHF | TGTGCCAGCAGTCCTTGGACAGGACCAAATTCACCCCTCCACTTT
TRBJ1-5 | - | 15 | TRBD1 | TRBV11-2 | CASSLGDREYQPQHF | TGTGCCAGCAGCTTGGGGGACAGGGAATATCAGCCCCAGCATTTT